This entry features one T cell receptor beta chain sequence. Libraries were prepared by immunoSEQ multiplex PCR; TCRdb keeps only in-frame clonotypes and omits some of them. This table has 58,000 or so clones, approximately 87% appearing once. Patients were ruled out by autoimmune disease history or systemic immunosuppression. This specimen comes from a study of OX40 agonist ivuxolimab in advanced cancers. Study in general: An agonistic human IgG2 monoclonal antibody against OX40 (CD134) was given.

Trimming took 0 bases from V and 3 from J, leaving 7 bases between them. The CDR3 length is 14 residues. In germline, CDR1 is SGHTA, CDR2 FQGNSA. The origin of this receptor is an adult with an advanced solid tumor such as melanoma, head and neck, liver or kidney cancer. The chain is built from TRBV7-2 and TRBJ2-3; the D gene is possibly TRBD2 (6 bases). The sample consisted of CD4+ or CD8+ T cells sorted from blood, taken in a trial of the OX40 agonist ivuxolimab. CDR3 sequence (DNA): TGTGCCAGCAGCTTAGCGGGGAGGACAGATACGCAGTATTTT. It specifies CASSLAGRTDTQYF.